This TCR beta chain is drawn from a study of blood T cell repertoires in COVID-19. The CDR3 spans 15 residues. V lost 2 bases and J 0 bases, leaving 8 bases between the germline ends. Germline loops: CDR1 SGHDT, CDR2 YYEEEE. The repertoire was sequenced with immunoSEQ multiplex PCR; TCRdb's copy has only in-frame clones and lacks some. The sample carries about 140,000 clones, 85% to 90% recorded once. The sequencing input was peripheral blood. This TCR was recovered from a man aged 45-65 years with active COVID-19. V usage is TRBV5-6 and J usage is TRBJ2-2, with TRBD1 as a possible D gene (5 bases). CDR3 residues: CASSFRTTNTGELFF. The CDR3, as DNA: TGTGCCAGCAGCTTTCGGACAACGAACACCGGGGAGCTGTTTTTT.